This TCR beta chain came from a study of shared clonotypes between healthy human individuals. On the study more broadly: Per-donor plates numbered three CD4 naive, three CD4 memory, two CD8 naive and one CD8 memory. General study points: Non-shared clonotypes had lower generation probabilities than clonotypes shared by all four sorted-subset donors. Researchers found naive subsets generally carried larger estimated richness than memory subsets.

For this clone: As yet, its antigen is unknown.

The authors divided CD4+ cells into CD45RA+ naive and CD45RA-negative memory subsets. The assay was immunoSEQ multiplex PCR, and TCRdb's table has in-frame clones only and misses some. Of fewer than 200,000 clones listed, over 80% are singletons. Trimming removed 4 bases at V and 5 bases at J, with 15 bases between. The CDR3 consists of 15 residues. The V gene's germline CDR1 is MNHNS and CDR2 SASEGT. Sequencing used naive CD4+ T cells sorted from blood. Specified subset: CD45RA+ positively selected. The chain uses TRBV6-1 and TRBJ1-5; D gene unclear. The origin of this receptor is a woman between 25 and 40 years old in good health. CDR3 nucleotide sequence: TGTGCCAGCAGTGTTCTTGAGGGAACCGATCAGCCCCAGCATTTT. Translating it yields CASSVLEGTDQPQHF.